This TCR beta chain originates from a study of blood T cell repertoires in COVID-19. Study as a whole: Sources were T cells, B-cell-depleted T cells, or PBMCs; the material itself was cDNA or gDNA.

The germline gives CDR1 SGDLS, CDR2 YYNGEE. This CDR3 has 14 amino acids. With V trimmed by 4 bases and J by 4 bases, 6 bases remained unmatched. Original processing notes: By means of reference gene primer amplification, nucleated cell counts were estimated. Assay: immunoSEQ multiplex PCR; the TCRdb copy retains only in-frame clones and omits some. From that table come the V and J calls and clone size; the DNA was used to work out D and trimming. Among 120,000 to 150,000 clones listed, about 80% were seen once. Sequenced material: peripheral blood. This sequence joins TRBV9 and TRBJ1-2, with 8 bases fitting TRBD1. The receptor was derived from a human donor in a cohort sampled during active COVID-19. In nucleotides, the CDR3 is TGTGCCAGCAGCTCCGGACAGGGCCCCTATGGCTACACCTTC. This gives the protein CASSSGQGPYGYTF. Together with reference TRBV9 and TRBJ1-2, the CDR3 gives the full variable domain: DSGVTQTPKHLITATGQRVTLRCSPRSGDLSVYWYQQSLDQGLQFLIQYYNGEERAKGNILERFSAQQFPDLHSELNLSSLELGDSALYFCASSSGQGPYGYTFGSGTRLTVV.